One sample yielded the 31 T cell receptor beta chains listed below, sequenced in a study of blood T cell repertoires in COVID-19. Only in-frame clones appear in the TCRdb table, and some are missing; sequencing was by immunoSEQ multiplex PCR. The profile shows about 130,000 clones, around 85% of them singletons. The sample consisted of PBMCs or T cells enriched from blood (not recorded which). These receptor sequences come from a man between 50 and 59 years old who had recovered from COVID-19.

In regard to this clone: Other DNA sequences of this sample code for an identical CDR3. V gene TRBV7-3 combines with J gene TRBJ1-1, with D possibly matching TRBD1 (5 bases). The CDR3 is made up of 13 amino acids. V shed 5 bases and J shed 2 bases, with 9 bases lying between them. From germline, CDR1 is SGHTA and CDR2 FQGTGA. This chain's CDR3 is CASSPQGNTEAFF. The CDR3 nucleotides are TGTGCCAGCAGCCCTCAGGGAAACACTGAAGCTTTCTTT.

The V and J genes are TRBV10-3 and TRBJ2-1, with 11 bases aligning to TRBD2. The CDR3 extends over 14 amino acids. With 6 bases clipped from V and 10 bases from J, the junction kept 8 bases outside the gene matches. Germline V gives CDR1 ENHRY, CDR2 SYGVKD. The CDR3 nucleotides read TGTGCCATCAGGGATAGCGGGGGGGCCGGAGAGCAGTTCTTC. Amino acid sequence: CAIRDSGGAGEQFF.

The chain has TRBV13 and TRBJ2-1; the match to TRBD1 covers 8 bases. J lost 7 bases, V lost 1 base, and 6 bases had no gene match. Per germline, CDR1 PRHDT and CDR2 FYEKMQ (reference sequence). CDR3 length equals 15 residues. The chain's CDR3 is CASSLVDRDTNEQFF. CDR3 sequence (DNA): TGTGCCAGCAGCTTAGTGGACAGGGATACTAATGAGCAGTTCTTC.

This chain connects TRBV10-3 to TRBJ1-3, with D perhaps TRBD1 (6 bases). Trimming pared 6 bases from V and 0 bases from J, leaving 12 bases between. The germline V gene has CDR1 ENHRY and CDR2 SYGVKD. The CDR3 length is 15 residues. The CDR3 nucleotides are TGTGCCATCAGACAGGGCTCTTCCTCTGGAAACACCATATATTTT. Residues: CAIRQGSSSGNTIYF.

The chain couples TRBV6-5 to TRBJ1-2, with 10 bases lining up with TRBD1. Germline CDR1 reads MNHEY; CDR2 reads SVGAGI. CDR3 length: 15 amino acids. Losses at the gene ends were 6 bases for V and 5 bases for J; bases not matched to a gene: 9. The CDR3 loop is CASRDRDRGLYGYTF. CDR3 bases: TGTGCCAGCAGGGACCGGGACAGGGGCTTGTATGGCTACACCTTC.

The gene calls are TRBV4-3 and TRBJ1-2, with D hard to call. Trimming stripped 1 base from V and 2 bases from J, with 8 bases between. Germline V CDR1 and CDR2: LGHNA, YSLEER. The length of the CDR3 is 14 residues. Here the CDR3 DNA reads TGCGCCAGCAGCCAAGGCGTCACCAACTATGGCTACACCTTC. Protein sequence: CASSQGVTNYGYTF.

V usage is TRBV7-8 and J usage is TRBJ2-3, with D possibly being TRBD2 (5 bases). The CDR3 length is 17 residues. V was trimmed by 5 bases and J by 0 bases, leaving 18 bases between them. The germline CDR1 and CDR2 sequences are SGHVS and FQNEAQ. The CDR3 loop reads CASSKRDGPWSTDTQYF. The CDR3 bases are TGTGCCAGCAGCAAACGGGATGGGCCGTGGAGCACAGATACGCAGTATTTT.

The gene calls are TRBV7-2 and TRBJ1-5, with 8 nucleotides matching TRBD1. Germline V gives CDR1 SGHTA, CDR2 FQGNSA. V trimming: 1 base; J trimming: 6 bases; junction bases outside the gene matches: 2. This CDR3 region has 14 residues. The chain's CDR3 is CASSLGRGRQPQHF. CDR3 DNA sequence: TGTGCCAGCAGCTTAGGCAGGGGGCGTCAGCCCCAGCATTTT.

CDR3 in DNA: TGTGCCATCAGTGATGGGAGGTATCAGCCCCAGCATTTT. Protein product: CAISDGRYQPQHF. The chain links TRBV10-3 to TRBJ1-5, with unresolved D. Germline-derived CDR1 and CDR2 are ENHRY and SYGVKD. The V end lost 3 bases, the J end lost 5 bases, and 8 bases lay between the germline ends. This CDR3 has 13 residues.

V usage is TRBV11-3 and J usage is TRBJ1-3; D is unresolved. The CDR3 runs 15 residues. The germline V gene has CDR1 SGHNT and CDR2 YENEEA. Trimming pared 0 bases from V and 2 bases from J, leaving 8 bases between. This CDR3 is CASSLDGGAGNTIYF. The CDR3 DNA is TGTGCCAGCAGCTTAGACGGCGGGGCTGGAAACACCATATATTTT. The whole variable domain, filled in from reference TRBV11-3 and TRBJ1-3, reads EAGVVQSPRYKIIEKKQPVAFWCNPISGHNTLYWYLQNLGQGPELLIRYENEEAVDDSQLPKDRFSAERLKGVDSTLKIQPAELGDSAVYLCASSLDGGAGNTIYFGEGSWLTVV.

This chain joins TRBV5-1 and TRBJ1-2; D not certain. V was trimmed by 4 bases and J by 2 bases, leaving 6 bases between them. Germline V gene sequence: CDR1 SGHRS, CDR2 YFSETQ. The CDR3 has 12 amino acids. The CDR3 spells CASSLYNYGYTF. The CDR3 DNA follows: TGCGCCAGCAGCCTATACAACTATGGCTACACCTTC.

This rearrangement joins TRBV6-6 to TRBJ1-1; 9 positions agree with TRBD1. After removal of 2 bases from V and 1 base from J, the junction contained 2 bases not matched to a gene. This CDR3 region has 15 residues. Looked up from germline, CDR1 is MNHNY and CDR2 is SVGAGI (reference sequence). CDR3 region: CASSYPDRGNTEAFF. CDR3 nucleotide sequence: TGTGCCAGCAGTTACCCGGACAGGGGGAACACTGAAGCTTTCTTT.

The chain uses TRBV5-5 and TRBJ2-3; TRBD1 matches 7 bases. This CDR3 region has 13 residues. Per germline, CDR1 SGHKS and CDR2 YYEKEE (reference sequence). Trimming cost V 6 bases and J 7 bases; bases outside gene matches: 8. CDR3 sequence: CASKLQGQNTQYF. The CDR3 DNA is TGTGCCAGCAAATTACAGGGGCAGAATACGCAGTATTTT.

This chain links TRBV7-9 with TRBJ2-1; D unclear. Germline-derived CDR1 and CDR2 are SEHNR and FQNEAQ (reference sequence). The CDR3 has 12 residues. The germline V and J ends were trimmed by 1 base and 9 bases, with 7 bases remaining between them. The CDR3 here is CASSLDYREQFF. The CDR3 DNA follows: TGTGCCAGCAGCTTAGACTACCGTGAGCAGTTCTTC.

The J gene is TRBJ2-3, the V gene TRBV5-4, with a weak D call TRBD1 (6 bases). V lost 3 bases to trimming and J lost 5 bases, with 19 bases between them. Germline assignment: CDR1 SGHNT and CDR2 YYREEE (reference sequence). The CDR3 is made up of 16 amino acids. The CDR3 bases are TGTGCCAGCAGCTCCGACTTTGGGCAGGGGCTAGATACGCAGTATTTT. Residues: CASSSDFGQGLDTQYF.

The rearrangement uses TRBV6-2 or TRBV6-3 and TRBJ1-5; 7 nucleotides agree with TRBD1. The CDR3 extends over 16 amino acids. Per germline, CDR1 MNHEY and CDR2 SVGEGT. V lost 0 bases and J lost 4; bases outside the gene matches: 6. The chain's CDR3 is CASSYSRRGRNQPQHF. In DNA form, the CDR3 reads TGTGCCAGCAGTTACTCGCGCAGGGGGAGGAATCAGCCCCAGCATTTT.

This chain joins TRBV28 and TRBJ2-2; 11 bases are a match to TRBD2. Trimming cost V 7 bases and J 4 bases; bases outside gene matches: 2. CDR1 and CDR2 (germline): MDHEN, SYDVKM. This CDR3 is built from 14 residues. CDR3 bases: TGTGCCAGCATACTAGCGGGGGCCACCGGGGAGCTGTTTTTT. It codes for CASILAGATGELFF.

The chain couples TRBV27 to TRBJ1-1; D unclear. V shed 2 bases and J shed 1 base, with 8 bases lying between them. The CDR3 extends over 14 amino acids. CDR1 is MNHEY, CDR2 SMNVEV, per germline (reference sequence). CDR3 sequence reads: CASSLVSQNTEAFF. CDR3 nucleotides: TGTGCCAGCAGTTTAGTGAGTCAGAACACTGAAGCTTTCTTT.

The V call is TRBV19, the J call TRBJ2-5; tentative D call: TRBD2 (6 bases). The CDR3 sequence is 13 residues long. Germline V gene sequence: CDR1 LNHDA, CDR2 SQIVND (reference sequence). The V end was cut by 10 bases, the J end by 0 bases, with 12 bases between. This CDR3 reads CATIGGNQETQYF. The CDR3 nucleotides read TGTGCCACCATTGGCGGGAACCAAGAGACCCAGTACTTC.

CDR3 residues: CASSLWGGTGEKLFF. CDR3 DNA sequence: TGTGCCAGCAGCTTGTGGGGGGGAACCGGGGAAAAACTGTTTTTT. The rearrangement joins TRBV5-4 to TRBJ1-4; tentative D call: TRBD1 (5 bases). CDR3 length equals 15 residues. From germline, CDR1 is SGHNT and CDR2 YYREEE (reference sequence). The V end was cut by 1 base, the J end by 8 bases, with 15 bases between.

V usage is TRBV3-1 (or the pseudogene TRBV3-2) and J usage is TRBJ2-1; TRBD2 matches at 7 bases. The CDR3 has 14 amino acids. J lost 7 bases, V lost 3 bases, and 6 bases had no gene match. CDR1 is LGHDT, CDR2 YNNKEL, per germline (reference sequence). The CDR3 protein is CASSQGRGSNEQFF. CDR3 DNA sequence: TGTGCCAGCAGCCAGGGGAGGGGTTCGAATGAGCAGTTCTTC.

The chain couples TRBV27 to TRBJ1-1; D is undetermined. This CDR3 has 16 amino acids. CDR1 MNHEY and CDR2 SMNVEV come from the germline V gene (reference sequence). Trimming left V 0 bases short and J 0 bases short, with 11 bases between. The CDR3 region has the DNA TGTGCCAGCAGTTTATCGAGGCAGAGAATGAACACTGAAGCTTTCTTT. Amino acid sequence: CASSLSRQRMNTEAFF.

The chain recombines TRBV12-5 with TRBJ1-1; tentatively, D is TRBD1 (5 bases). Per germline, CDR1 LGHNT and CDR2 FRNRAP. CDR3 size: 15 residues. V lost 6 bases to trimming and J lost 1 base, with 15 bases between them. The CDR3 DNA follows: TGTGCTAGTGGCGATTACAGGACAACGAACACTGAAGCTTTCTTT. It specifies CASGDYRTTNTEAFF.

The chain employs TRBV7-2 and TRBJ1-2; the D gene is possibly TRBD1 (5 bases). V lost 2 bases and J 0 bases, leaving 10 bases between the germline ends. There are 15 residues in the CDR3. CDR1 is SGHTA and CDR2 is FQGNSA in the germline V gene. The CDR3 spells CASSLLGPANYGYTF. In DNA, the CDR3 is TGTGCCAGCAGCTTACTGGGGCCAGCTAACTATGGCTACACCTTC.

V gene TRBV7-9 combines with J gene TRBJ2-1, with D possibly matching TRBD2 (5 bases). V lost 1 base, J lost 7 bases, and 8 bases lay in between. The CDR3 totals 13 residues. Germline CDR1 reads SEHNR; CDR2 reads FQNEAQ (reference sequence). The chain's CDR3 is CASSLGGLNEQFF. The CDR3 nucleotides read TGTGCCAGCAGCTTAGGCGGGTTGAATGAGCAGTTCTTC.

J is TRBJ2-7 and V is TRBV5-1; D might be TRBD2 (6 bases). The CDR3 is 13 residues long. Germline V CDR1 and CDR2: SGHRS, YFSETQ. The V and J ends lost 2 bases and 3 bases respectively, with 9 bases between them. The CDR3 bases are TGCGCCAGCAGCTTTCGGGGACTCTACGAGCAGTACTTC. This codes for CASSFRGLYEQYF.

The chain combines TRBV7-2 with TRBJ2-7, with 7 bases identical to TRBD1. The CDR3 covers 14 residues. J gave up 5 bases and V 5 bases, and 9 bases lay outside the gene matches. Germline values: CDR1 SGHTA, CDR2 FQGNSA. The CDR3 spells CASSTRQGSHEQYF. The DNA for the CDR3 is TGTGCCAGCAGCACCCGACAGGGATCCCACGAGCAGTACTTC.

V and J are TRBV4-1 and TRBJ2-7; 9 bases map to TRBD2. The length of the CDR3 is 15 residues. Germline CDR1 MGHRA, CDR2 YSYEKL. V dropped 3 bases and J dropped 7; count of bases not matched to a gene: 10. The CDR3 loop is CASSQEPSGVNEQYF. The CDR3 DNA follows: TGCGCCAGCAGCCAGGAGCCTAGCGGGGTAAATGAGCAGTACTTC.

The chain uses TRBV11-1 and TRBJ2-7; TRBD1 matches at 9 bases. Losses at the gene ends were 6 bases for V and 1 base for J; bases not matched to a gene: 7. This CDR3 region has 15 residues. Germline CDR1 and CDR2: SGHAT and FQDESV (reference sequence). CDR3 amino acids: CASSHRDRASYEQYF. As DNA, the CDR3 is TGTGCCAGCAGTCATCGGGACAGGGCATCCTACGAGCAGTACTTC.

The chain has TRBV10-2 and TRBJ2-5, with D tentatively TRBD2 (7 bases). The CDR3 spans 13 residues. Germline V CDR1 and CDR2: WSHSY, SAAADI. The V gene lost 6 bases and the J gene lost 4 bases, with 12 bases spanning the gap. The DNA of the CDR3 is TGCGCCAGCAGAGTAGGGGGGGGAGAGACCCAGTACTTC. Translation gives CASRVGGGETQYF.

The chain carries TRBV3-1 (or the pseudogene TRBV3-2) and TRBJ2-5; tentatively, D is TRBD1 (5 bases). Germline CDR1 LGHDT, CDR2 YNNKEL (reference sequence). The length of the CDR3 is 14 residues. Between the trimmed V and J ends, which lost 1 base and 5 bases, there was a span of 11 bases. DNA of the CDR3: TGTGCCAGCAGCCAAGTTCCAGGGCTGGAGACCCAGTACTTC. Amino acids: CASSQVPGLETQYF.